The clone carrying this T cell receptor (beta chain) occurred once. What it binds is unknown. The PCR ran on 60 Vbeta and 13 Jbeta primers. Measured with immunoSEQ multiplex PCR; TCRdb has only the in-frame clones, and not every one. The table lists approximately 300,000 clones, around four fifths of them singletons. The sample originates from a study of cytomegalovirus exposure and HLA in healthy donors. Study-level findings and limits: Presence/absence analyses assumed roughly uniform sequencing depth across donors, which may not hold. TCR beta chain V- and J-gene trimming was linked, in a later analysis, to a missense variant in DCLRE1C. TCR beta sequences numbering 15,000 to 20,000 were associated with HLA alleles at 0.05 false discovery rate in a later analysis. Within a later analysis, the majority of CMV-associated TCR beta chains appeared HLA-restricted.

The CDR3 has 14 amino acids. V lost 6 bases to trimming and J lost 6 bases; unmatched junction nucleotides: 5. Per germline, CDR1 WSHSY and CDR2 SAAADI. Sequenced: PBMCs. This receptor was taken from a woman in her forties in good health and CMV-seropositive. The gene calls are TRBV10-2 and TRBJ2-2; 9 bases match TRBD2. The CDR3 DNA reads TGCGCCAGCAGAGCGGGAGGTGCATCCGGGGAGCTGTTTTTT. As protein: CASRAGGASGELFF.